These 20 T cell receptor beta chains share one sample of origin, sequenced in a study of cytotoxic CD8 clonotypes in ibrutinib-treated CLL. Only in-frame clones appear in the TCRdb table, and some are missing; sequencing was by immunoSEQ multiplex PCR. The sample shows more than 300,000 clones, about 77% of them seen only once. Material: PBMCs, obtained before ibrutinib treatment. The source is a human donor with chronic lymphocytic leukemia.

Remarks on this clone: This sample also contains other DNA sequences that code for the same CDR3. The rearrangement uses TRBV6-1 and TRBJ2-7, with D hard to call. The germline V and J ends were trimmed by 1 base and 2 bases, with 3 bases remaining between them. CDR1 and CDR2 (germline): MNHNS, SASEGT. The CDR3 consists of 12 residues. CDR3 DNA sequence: TGTGCCAGCAGTGAAGTGCCCTACGAGCAGTACTTC. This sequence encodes CASSEVPYEQYF.

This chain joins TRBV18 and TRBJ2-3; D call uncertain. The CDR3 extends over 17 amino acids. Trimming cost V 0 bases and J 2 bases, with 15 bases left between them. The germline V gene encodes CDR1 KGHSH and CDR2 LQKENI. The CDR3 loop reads CASSPPVGQRDTDTQYF. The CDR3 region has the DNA TGTGCCAGCTCACCACCGGTCGGCCAGCGTGACACAGATACGCAGTATTTT.

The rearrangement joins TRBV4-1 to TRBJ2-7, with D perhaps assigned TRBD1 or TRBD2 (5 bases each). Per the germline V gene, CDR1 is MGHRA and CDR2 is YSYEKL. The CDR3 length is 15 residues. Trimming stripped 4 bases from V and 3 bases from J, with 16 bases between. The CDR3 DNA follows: TGCGCCAGCAGCCGGACGGTGGGGGAGATCTACGAGCAGTACTTC. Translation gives CASSRTVGEIYEQYF.

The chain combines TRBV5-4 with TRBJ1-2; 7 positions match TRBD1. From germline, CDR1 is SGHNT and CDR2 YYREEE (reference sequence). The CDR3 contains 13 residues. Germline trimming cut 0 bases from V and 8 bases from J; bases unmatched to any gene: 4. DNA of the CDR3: TGTGCCAGCAGCTTGGTGGGACAGATGGGCTACACCTTC. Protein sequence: CASSLVGQMGYTF.

In nucleotides, the CDR3 is TGTGCCAGCAGCGATGGACAGAGTACTAACTATGGCTACACCTTC. Amino acid sequence: CASSDGQSTNYGYTF. The chain employs TRBV2 and TRBJ1-2, with D possibly matching TRBD1 (6 bases). V gave up 6 bases and J gave up 0 bases, with 14 bases separating them. The CDR3 totals 15 residues. Germline-derived CDR1 and CDR2 are SNHLY and FYNNEI.

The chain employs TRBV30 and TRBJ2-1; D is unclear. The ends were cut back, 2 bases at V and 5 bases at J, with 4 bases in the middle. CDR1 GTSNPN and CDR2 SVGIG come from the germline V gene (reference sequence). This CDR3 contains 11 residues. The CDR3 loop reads CAWSRNNEQFF. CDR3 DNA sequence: TGTGCCTGGAGTCGAAACAATGAGCAGTTCTTC.

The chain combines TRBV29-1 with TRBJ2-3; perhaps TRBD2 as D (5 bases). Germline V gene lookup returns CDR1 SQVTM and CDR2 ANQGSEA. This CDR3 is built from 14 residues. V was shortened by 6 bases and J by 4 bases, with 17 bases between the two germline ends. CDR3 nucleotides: TGCAGCGTCCAACGACTACTAGTCCCAGATACGCAGTATTTT. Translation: CSVQRLLVPDTQYF.

The CDR3 DNA follows: TGTGCCAGCAGCCCTGGACCTTTCGAGGAGACCCAGTACTTC. It encodes CASSPGPFEETQYF. The chain employs TRBV11-2 and TRBJ2-5; no reliable D call. Germline-derived CDR1 and CDR2 are SGHAT and FQNNGV. The ends were cut back, 5 bases at V and 5 bases at J, with 15 bases in the middle. The length of the CDR3 is 14 residues.

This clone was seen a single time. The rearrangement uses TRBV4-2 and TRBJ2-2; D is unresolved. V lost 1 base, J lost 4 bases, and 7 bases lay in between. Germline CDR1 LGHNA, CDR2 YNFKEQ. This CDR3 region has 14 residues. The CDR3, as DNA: TGTGCCAGCAGCCAAGGAGGTACCACCGGGGAGCTGTTTTTT. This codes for CASSQGGTTGELFF.

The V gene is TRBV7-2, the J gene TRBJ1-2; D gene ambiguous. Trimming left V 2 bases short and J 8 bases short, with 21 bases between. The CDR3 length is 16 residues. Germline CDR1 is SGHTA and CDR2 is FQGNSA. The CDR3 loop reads CASSLTTAGPLSGYTF. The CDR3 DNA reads TGTGCCAGCAGCTTAACGACGGCTGGGCCCCTAAGCGGCTACACCTTC.

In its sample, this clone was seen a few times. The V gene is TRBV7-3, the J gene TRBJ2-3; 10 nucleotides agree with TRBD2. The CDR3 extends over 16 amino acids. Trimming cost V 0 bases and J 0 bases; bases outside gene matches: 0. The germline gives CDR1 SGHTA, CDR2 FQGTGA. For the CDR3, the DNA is TGTGCCAGCAGCTTAACGACTAGCGGGAGCACAGATACGCAGTATTTT. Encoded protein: CASSLTTSGSTDTQYF.

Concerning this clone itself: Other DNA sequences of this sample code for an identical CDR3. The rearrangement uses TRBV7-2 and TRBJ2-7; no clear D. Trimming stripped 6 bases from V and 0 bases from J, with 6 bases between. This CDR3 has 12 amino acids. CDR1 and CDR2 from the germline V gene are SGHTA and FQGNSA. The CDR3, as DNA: TGTGCCAGCAGTTCAAGCTCCTACGAGCAGTACTTC. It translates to CASSSSSYEQYF. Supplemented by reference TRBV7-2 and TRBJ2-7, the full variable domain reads GAGVSQSPSNKVTEKGKDVELRCDPISGHTALYWYRQSLGQGLEFLIYFQGNSAPDKSGLPSDRFSAERTGGSVSTLTIQRTQQEDSAVYLCASSSSSYEQYFGPGTRLTVT.

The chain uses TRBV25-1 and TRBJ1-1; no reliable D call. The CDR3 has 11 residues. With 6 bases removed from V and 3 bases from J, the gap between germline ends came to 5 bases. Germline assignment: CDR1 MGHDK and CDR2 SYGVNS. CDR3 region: CASRKDTEAFF. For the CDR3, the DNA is TGTGCCAGCAGAAAAGACACTGAAGCTTTCTTT.

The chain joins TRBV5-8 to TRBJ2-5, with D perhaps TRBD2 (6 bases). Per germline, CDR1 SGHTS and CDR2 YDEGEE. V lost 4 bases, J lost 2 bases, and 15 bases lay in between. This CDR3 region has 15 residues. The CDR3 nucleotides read TGTGCCAGCAGCCCCTCTTGGGGGGAACAAGAGACCCAGTACTTC. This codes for CASSPSWGEQETQYF. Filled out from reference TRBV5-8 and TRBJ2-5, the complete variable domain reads EAGVTQSPTHLIKTRGQQATLRCSPISGHTSVYWYQQALGLGLQFLLWYDEGEERNRGNFPPRFSGRQFPNYSSELNVNALELEDSALYLCASSPSWGEQETQYFGPGTRLLVL.

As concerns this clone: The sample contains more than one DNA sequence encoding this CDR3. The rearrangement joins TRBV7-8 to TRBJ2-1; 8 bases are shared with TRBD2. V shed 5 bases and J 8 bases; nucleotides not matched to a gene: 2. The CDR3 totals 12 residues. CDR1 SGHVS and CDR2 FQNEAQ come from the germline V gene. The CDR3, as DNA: TGTGCCAGCAGCCCGCGGGGGGATGAGCAGTTCTTC. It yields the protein CASSPRGDEQFF.

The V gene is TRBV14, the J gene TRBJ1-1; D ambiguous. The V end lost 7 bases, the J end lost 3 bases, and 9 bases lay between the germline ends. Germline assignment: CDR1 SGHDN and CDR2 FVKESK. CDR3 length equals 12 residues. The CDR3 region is CASTYHDTEAFF. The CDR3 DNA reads TGTGCCAGCACCTACCACGACACTGAAGCTTTCTTT.

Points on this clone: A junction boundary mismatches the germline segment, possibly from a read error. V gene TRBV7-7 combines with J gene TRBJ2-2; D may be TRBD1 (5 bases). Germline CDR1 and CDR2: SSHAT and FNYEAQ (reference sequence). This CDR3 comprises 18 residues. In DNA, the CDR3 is TGTGCTAGCAGCTTAGTAGGGGTAGGGGCGGCGAACACCGGGGAGCTGTTTTTT. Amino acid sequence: CASSLVGVGAANTGELFF.

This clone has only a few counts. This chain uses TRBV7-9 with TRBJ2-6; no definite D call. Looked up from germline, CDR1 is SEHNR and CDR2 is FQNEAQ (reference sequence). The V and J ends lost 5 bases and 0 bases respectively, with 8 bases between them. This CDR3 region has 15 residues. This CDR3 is CASSDERSGANVLTF. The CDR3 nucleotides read TGTGCCAGCAGCGACGAACGCTCTGGGGCCAACGTCCTGACTTTC.

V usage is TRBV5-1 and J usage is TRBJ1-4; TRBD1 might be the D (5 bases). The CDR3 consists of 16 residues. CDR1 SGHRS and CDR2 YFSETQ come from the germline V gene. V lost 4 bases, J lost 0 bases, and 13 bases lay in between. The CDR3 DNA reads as TGCGCCAGCAGCACCTGGGGGACTGCAACTAATGAAAAACTGTTTTTT. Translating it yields CASSTWGTATNEKLFF.

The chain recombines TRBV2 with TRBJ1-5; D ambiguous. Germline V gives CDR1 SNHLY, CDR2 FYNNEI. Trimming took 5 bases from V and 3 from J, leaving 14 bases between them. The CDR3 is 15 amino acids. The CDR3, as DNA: TGTGCCAGCAGTCTAGGACGTAATCCCAATCAGCCCCAGCATTTT. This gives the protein CASSLGRNPNQPQHF.